The 22 T cell receptor beta chains below all came from one sample that was sequenced in a study of shared clonotypes between healthy human individuals. The repertoire was sequenced with immunoSEQ multiplex PCR; TCRdb's copy has only in-frame clones and lacks some. Counted here are over 700,000 clones, over 55% occurring once; the ten biggest clones make up less than 2%. The sample taken for sequencing was memory CD4+ T cells sorted from blood. Subset given: CD45RA-negative fraction. The receptors were gathered from a woman in her 30s in good health.

The chain uses TRBV28 and TRBJ2-3; maybe TRBD1 (5 bases). This CDR3 is built from 16 residues. Trimming removed 5 bases at V and 4 bases at J, with 19 bases between. The germline gives CDR1 MDHEN, CDR2 SYDVKM. CDR3 nucleotide sequence: TGTGCCAGCAGTCCCCCACAAATAAGACAGTCAGATACGCAGTATTTT. Translation gives CASSPPQIRQSDTQYF.

The chain carries TRBV7-9 and TRBJ2-7; 9 bases fit TRBD2. Germline-derived CDR1 and CDR2 are SEHNR and FQNEAQ (reference sequence). CDR3 length: 18 amino acids. Trimming cost V 4 bases and J 0 bases; bases outside gene matches: 13. The CDR3 region has the DNA TGTGCCAGCAGCTGGGGCGTAGCGGGAGAGGGGGGCTCCTACGAGCAGTACTTC. As protein: CASSWGVAGEGGSYEQYF.

The chain is built from TRBV25-1 and TRBJ1-1; tentative D call: TRBD1 (5 bases). Trimming stripped 6 bases from V and 2 bases from J, with 10 bases between. Germline-derived CDR1 and CDR2 are MGHDK and SYGVNS. The CDR3 is 13 residues long. The CDR3, as DNA: TGTGCCAGCAGAGGACACTATAACACTGAAGCTTTCTTT. Translated: CASRGHYNTEAFF.

Concerning this clone: Distinct nucleotide sequences in the sample also encode this CDR3. This chain connects TRBV11-3 to TRBJ2-1; 7 bases line up with TRBD2. This CDR3 contains 17 residues. The ends lost 0 bases at V and 4 bases at J; junction bases unmatched: 9. Germline CDR1 SGHNT, CDR2 YENEEA. The CDR3 region is CASSLDSGVGGYNEQFF. In DNA form, the CDR3 reads TGTGCCAGCAGCTTAGATAGCGGAGTGGGAGGGTACAATGAGCAGTTCTTC.

The J gene is TRBJ2-7, the V gene TRBV5-1, with D perhaps TRBD2 (6 bases). Trimming took off 4 bases at V and 2 bases at J, with 13 bases between the two ends. Germline V gives CDR1 SGHRS, CDR2 YFSETQ. There are 14 residues in the CDR3. The CDR3, as DNA: TGCGCCAGCAGCGCCGGGACTCCGACCTACGAGCAGTACTTC. It translates to CASSAGTPTYEQYF.

The chain carries TRBV4-1 and TRBJ1-1, with D possibly being TRBD1 (5 bases). With 3 bases removed from V and 0 bases from J, the gap between germline ends came to 8 bases. This CDR3 has 14 residues. In germline, CDR1 is MGHRA, CDR2 YSYEKL. CDR3 sequence reads: CASSHPGMNTEAFF. CDR3 coding DNA: TGCGCCAGCAGCCATCCAGGGATGAACACTGAAGCTTTCTTT.

The chain uses TRBV7-9 and TRBJ2-1, with a possible D match to TRBD2 (7 bases). Germline CDR1 reads SEHNR; CDR2 reads FQNEAQ (reference sequence). The CDR3 consists of 16 residues. V lost 8 bases and J 8 bases, leaving 25 bases between the germline ends. CDR3 sequence reads: CASVDSRGGGRDEQFF. The CDR3 nucleotides are TGTGCCAGCGTAGACTCCCGAGGGGGGGGTCGCGATGAGCAGTTCTTC.

The genes are TRBV5-1 and TRBJ2-1; either TRBD1 or TRBD2 may supply D (5 bases each). The V end lost 0 bases, the J end lost 8 bases, and 12 bases lay between the germline ends. Per the germline V gene, CDR1 is SGHRS and CDR2 is YFSETQ. The CDR3 covers 14 residues. CDR3 region: CASSLGGPEDEQFF. In DNA, the CDR3 is TGCGCCAGCAGCTTGGGGGGACCCGAGGATGAGCAGTTCTTC. Filled out from reference TRBV5-1 and TRBJ2-1, the complete variable domain reads KAGVTQTPRYLIKTRGQQVTLSCSPISGHRSVSWYQQTPGQGLQFLFEYFSETQRNKGNFPGRFSGRQFSNSRSEMNVSTLELGDSALYLCASSLGGPEDEQFFGPGTRLTVL.

The J gene is TRBJ1-4, the V gene TRBV28; D remains ambiguous. From germline, CDR1 is MDHEN and CDR2 SYDVKM. The CDR3 totals 14 residues. V was trimmed by 9 bases and J by 14 bases, leaving 25 bases between them. The CDR3 coding sequence is TGTGCCAGGGGAAAACAAGTACAGCCCGGCGGGCTGTTTTTT. Protein sequence: CARGKQVQPGGLFF. Full variable domain (remainder filled in from reference TRBV28 and TRBJ1-4): DVKVTQSSRYLVKRTGEKVFLECVQDMDHENMFWYRQDPGLGLRLIYFSYDVKMKEKGDIPEGYSVSREKKERFSLILESASTNQTSMYLCARGKQVQPGGLFFGSGTQLSVL.

This chain connects TRBV5-1 to TRBJ2-1, with 8 nucleotides matching TRBD2. Germline CDR1 SGHRS, CDR2 YFSETQ. V shed 3 bases, J shed 3 bases, and the junction held 5 bases outside the gene matches. CDR3 length equals 15 residues. CDR3 coding DNA: TGCGCCAGCAGCTGGACTAGCCGCGACTACAATGAGCAGTTCTTC. Translation gives CASSWTSRDYNEQFF.

The sample holds a few counts of this clone. The chain joins TRBV7-9 to TRBJ1-5, with D uncertain. CDR1 and CDR2 (germline): SEHNR, FQNEAQ (reference sequence). The CDR3 is made up of 13 amino acids. V was trimmed by 5 bases and J by 7 bases, leaving 12 bases between them. The CDR3 here is CASSPLSDQPQHF. The DNA for the CDR3 is TGTGCCAGCAGCCCACTGTCGGACCAGCCCCAGCATTTT.

The rearrangement joins TRBV5-4 to TRBJ2-3; no definite D call. CDR1 is SGHNT, CDR2 YYREEE, per germline (reference sequence). V lost 0 bases and J 2 bases, leaving 7 bases between the germline ends. The CDR3 runs to 14 residues. The CDR3 is CASSLVLDTDTQYF. CDR3 coding DNA: TGTGCCAGCAGCTTGGTTTTGGACACAGATACGCAGTATTTT. The variable domain in full, completed from reference TRBV5-4 and TRBJ2-3, reads ETGVTQSPTHLIKTRGQQVTLRCSSQSGHNTVSWYQQALGQGPQFIFQYYREEENGRGNFPPRFSGLQFPNYSSELNVNALELDDSALYLCASSLVLDTDTQYFGPGTRLTVL.

This chain joins TRBV7-2 and TRBJ2-1; 9 nucleotides agree with TRBD2. This CDR3 region has 18 residues. Germline V gene sequence: CDR1 SGHTA, CDR2 FQGNSA. J gave up 3 bases and V 2 bases, and 11 bases lay outside the gene matches. CDR3 region: CASSLPPPGAGGYNEQFF. The DNA of the CDR3 is TGTGCCAGCAGCTTACCCCCCCCGGGAGCGGGAGGCTACAATGAGCAGTTCTTC.

V and J are TRBV6-1 and TRBJ2-1, with a weak D call TRBD1 (5 bases). Germline lookup yields CDR1 MNHNS and CDR2 SASEGT. The CDR3 is 13 residues long. The V and J ends lost 10 bases and 0 bases respectively, with 10 bases between them. CDR3 region: CATEGVSYNEQFF. The CDR3 DNA is TGTGCCACCGAAGGGGTCTCCTACAATGAGCAGTTCTTC.

The genes are TRBV29-1 and TRBJ2-3; possible D gene TRBD2, 6 bases. The CDR3 is made up of 16 amino acids. V was pared by 3 bases and J by 2 bases, with 18 bases between. From germline, CDR1 is SQVTM and CDR2 ANQGSEA. CDR3 coding DNA: TGCAGCGTTGATCAACCACGACTAGGATACACAGATACGCAGTATTTT. Its protein product is CSVDQPRLGYTDTQYF.

The V gene is TRBV5-1, the J gene TRBJ2-5; TRBD1 aligns across 8 bases. V trimming: 4 bases; J trimming: 5 bases; junction bases outside the gene matches: 13. Germline CDR1 is SGHRS and CDR2 is YFSETQ. The CDR3 runs 16 residues. The CDR3 DNA sequence: TGCGCCAGCAGCGAACCCGACAGGGGAAGTAAGGAGACCCAGTACTTC. It is translated as CASSEPDRGSKETQYF.

This chain connects TRBV10-3 to TRBJ2-3; 10 bases line up with TRBD2. The junction had 10 bases not matched to a gene; V was cut back by 3 bases and J by 4 bases. The length of the CDR3 is 17 residues. From germline, CDR1 is ENHRY and CDR2 SYGVKD. CDR3 in amino acids: CAISEGLAGVFADTQYF. CDR3 nucleotides: TGTGCCATCAGTGAAGGGCTAGCGGGAGTGTTCGCAGATACGCAGTATTTT.

V and J are TRBV6-5 and TRBJ2-1; 8 nucleotides agree with TRBD2. Germline CDR1 is MNHEY and CDR2 is SVGAGI. The length of the CDR3 is 15 residues. J was trimmed by 8 bases and V by 8 bases; bases with no gene match: 14. The CDR3 coding sequence is TGTGCCAGCCGTAGGTCTTCGGGAGGGCAGGATGAGCAGTTCTTC. It translates to CASRRSSGGQDEQFF.

The chain uses TRBV19 and TRBJ2-1, with 12 positions matching TRBD2. The germline V gene encodes CDR1 LNHDA and CDR2 SQIVND (reference sequence). CDR3 length: 16 amino acids. J was trimmed by 7 bases and V by 1 base; bases with no gene match: 5. CDR3 residues: CASSIVTSGRRNEQFF. CDR3 nucleotide sequence: TGTGCCAGTAGTATAGTGACTAGCGGGAGAAGGAATGAGCAGTTCTTC.

J is TRBJ2-7 and V is TRBV7-2, with D uncertain. CDR3 length equals 13 residues. V was cut by 2 bases and J by 4 bases, with 9 bases left in between. Germline CDR1 reads SGHTA; CDR2 reads FQGNSA. The CDR3: CASSLLGVYEQYF. For the CDR3, the DNA is TGTGCCAGCAGCTTACTTGGCGTGTACGAGCAGTACTTC.

The CDR3 here is CASSRMGLARDTDTQYF. CDR3 sequence (DNA): TGTGCCAGCAGTCGCATGGGACTAGCGAGAGACACAGATACGCAGTATTTT. This sequence joins TRBV28 and TRBJ2-3; 10 bases are shared with TRBD2. V dropped 5 bases and J dropped 2; count of bases not matched to a gene: 10. CDR1 and CDR2 from the germline V gene are MDHEN and SYDVKM. The CDR3 runs 17 residues.

This clone appeared a single time. V is TRBV7-2 and J is TRBJ1-2; 7 nucleotides line up with TRBD1. The CDR3 extends over 15 amino acids. V gave up 5 bases and J gave up 5 bases; unmatched junction bases: 11. The V gene's germline CDR1 is SGHTA and CDR2 FQGNSA. CDR3 in DNA: TGTGCCAGCAGCCAACAAGGGGGCGCAGGATATGGCTACACCTTC. Translated: CASSQQGGAGYGYTF.